This TCR beta chain originates from a study of human T cells and chemical hapten exposure. Germline V gene data show CDR1 as MNHNS and CDR2 as SASEGT. This CDR3 comprises 14 residues. Trimming removed 4 bases at V and 4 bases at J, with 10 bases between. TCRdb re-called the RACE reads through MiXCR, storing one row per CDR3 protein. The repertoire has 270,000 or so distinct CDR3 sequences, just under 8% of them found once; the top ten carry 1.2%. Specified time point: pre-sensitization, week 0. Treatment noted: therapeutic diphenylcyclopropenone sensitization with weekly scalp DPC. This clonotype was detected only a few times.

The V call is TRBV6-1, the J call TRBJ1-4, with TRBD1 as a possible D gene (6 bases). This sequence was found in a young man with alopecia areata. Some clones in this sample may be carry-over from other donors' samples. The sample consisted of whole blood, taken in connection with sensitization to the hapten diphenylcyclopropenone (DPC). The CDR3 region is CASSANRVNEKLFF. The CDR3 DNA is TGTGCCAGCAGTGCCAACAGGGTTAATGAAAAACTGTTTTTT.